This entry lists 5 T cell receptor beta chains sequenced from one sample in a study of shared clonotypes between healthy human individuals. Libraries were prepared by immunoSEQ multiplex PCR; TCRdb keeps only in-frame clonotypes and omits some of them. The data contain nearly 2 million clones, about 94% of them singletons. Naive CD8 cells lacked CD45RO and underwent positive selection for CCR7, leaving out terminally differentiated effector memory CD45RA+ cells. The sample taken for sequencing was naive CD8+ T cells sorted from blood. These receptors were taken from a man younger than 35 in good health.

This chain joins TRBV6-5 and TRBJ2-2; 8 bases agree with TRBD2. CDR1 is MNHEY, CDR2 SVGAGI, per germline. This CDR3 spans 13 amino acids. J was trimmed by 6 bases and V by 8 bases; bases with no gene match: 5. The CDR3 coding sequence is TGTGCCAGCGGAGCGGGAGTTTCCGGGGAGCTGTTTTTT. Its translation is CASGAGVSGELFF.

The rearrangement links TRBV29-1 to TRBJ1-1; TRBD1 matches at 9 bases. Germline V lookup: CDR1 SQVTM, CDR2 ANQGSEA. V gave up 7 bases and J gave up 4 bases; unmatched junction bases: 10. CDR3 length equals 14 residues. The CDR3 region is CSGTGENMPTEAFF. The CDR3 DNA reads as TGCAGCGGGACAGGGGAAAACATGCCCACTGAAGCTTTCTTT.

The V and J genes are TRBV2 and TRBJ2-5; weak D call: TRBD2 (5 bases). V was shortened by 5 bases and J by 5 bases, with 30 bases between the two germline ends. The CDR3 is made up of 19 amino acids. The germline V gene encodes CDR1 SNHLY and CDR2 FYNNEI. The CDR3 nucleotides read TGTGCCAGCAGTACCCCGGAGGTCGGCCTGATGGGCACATTTGAGACCCAGTACTTC. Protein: CASSTPEVGLMGTFETQYF.

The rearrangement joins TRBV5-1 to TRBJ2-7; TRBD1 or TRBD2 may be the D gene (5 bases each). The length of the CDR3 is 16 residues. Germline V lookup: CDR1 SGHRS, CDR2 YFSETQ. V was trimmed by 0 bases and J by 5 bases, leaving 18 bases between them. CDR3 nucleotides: TGCGCCAGCAGCTTGGCCGGGGCCAGGGTTAATCACGAGCAGTACTTC. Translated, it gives CASSLAGARVNHEQYF.

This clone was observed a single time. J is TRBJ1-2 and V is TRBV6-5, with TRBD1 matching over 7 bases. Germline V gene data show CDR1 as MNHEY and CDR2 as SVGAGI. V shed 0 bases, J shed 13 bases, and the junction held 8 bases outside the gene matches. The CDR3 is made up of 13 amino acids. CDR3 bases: TGTGCCAGCAGTTACTCGATAGGACAGGTTTTCACCTTC. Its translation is CASSYSIGQVFTF.